Below are 15 T cell receptor beta chains sequenced from a single sample in a study of a mutant IDH1 vaccine in newly diagnosed glioma. No antigen is known for these receptors. Generated by immunoSEQ multiplex PCR, the TCRdb table keeps only in-frame clones and is missing some. Altogether 60,000 or so clones are present, around 84% being singletons, with the ten largest covering about 4.6%. The time point here: week 35, safety follow-up. Each dose delivered 300 ug of mutant IDH1 20-mer peptide subcutaneously with imiquimod. The sequenced sample was PBMCs, obtained from a glioma patient whose treatment included an IDH1 peptide vaccine. These receptors were obtained from a man aged 25 to 45 with glioma.

This chain connects TRBV4-2 to TRBJ1-2; TRBD1 might be the D (5 bases). This CDR3 comprises 15 residues. CDR1 is LGHNA and CDR2 is YNFKEQ in the germline V gene. Trimming took 1 base from V and 4 from J, leaving 13 bases between them. In nucleotides, the CDR3 is TGTGCCAGCAGCCAAGGGGGGGGAAGAGGCTATGGCTACACCTTC. Amino acids: CASSQGGGRGYGYTF.

The chain joins TRBV15 to TRBJ2-7; no firm D call. The ends were cut back, 0 bases at V and 6 bases at J, with 18 bases in the middle. The CDR3 is 16 amino acids. Germline lookup yields CDR1 LNHNV and CDR2 YYDKDF (reference sequence). In nucleotides, the CDR3 is TGTGCCACCAGCAGAGAAAGAGGAATTTTCGGCGGCGAGCAGTACTTC. The encoded protein is CATSRERGIFGGEQYF.

The chain is built from TRBV27 and TRBJ2-1; 8 nucleotides match TRBD2. The CDR3 loop spans 14 amino acids. Germline CDR1 and CDR2: MNHEY and SMNVEV (reference sequence). Losses at the gene ends were 3 bases for V and 8 bases for J; bases not matched to a gene: 6. CDR3 bases: TGTGCCAGCAGTTTTCCCGGGGGGGCCTATGAGCAGTTCTTC. This codes for CASSFPGGAYEQFF.

The chain carries TRBV1 and TRBJ2-3; the table's TRBD2 call for D was not verified on the DNA. TRBV1 is labeled a pseudogene. The CDR3 consists of 15 residues. The CDR3 region has the DNA TGCACCAGCAGGGACAGCGGGGGGGCAATAGATACGCAGTATTTT. Translation: CTSRDSGGAIDTQYF.

V is TRBV19 and J is TRBJ1-1; the D gene is possibly TRBD1 (5 bases). The germline CDR1 and CDR2 sequences are LNHDA and SQIVND (reference sequence). The CDR3 sequence is 13 residues long. V was clipped by 1 base and J by 6 bases, with 9 bases between them. The CDR3 DNA reads TGTGCCAGTAGTATAGGGGGAGGGGCTGAAGCTTTCTTT. The encoded protein is CASSIGGGAEAFF.

This clone turned up a few times. This chain links TRBV7-9 with TRBJ1-1, with 9 bases that match TRBD1. The germline CDR1 and CDR2 sequences are SEHNR and FQNEAQ (reference sequence). The CDR3 loop spans 14 amino acids. Trimming cost V 5 bases and J 3 bases; bases outside gene matches: 4. CDR3 region: CASSHRTGDTEAFF. The CDR3 coding sequence is TGTGCCAGCAGCCATCGGACAGGGGACACTGAAGCTTTCTTT.

The sample holds one count of this clone. The rearrangement links TRBV10-3 to TRBJ1-3, with D possibly TRBD1 on 6 matching bases. The CDR3 sequence is 15 residues long. CDR1 and CDR2 from the germline V gene are ENHRY and SYGVKD. Trimming shortened V by 7 bases and J by 0 bases, and 13 bases separated the two germline ends. The CDR3 spells CAIMGRGPSGNTIYF. The DNA of the CDR3 is TGTGCCATCATGGGCAGGGGCCCCTCTGGAAACACCATATATTTT.

The CDR3 region is CASSVGRGDIWGSTDTQYF. In DNA, the CDR3 is TGTGCCAGCAGCGTAGGTAGGGGGGATATTTGGGGTTCCACAGATACGCAGTATTTT. The chain employs TRBV9 and TRBJ2-3; the D call may be TRBD1 or TRBD2 (6 bases each). Trimming stripped 0 bases from V and 2 bases from J, with 22 bases between. In germline, CDR1 is SGDLS, CDR2 YYNGEE. The CDR3 runs to 19 residues.

The CDR3 loop is CASSFRGGRTYGYTF. The CDR3 region has the DNA TGTGCCAGCAGTTTCCGAGGGGGAAGGACCTATGGCTACACCTTC. The gene calls are TRBV28 and TRBJ1-2; D possibly corresponds to TRBD1 (6 bases). The V gene lost 3 bases and the J gene lost 4 bases, with 15 bases spanning the gap. CDR3 length: 15 residues. In germline, CDR1 is MDHEN, CDR2 SYDVKM.

The CDR3 region is CSVEDYSLGDTNTGELFF. DNA for the CDR3: TGCAGCGTTGAAGACTACAGTTTGGGAGATACGAACACCGGGGAGCTGTTTTTT. This chain uses TRBV29-1 with TRBJ2-2; weak D call: TRBD2 (5 bases). This CDR3 has 18 residues. Germline assignment: CDR1 SQVTM and CDR2 ANQGSEA. The V and J ends lost 0 bases and 0 bases respectively, with 17 bases between them.

V is TRBV11-2 and J is TRBJ2-1; perhaps TRBD2 as D (5 bases). The V and J ends lost 2 bases and 3 bases respectively, with 11 bases between them. CDR1 and CDR2 from the germline V gene are SGHAT and FQNNGV. CDR3 size: 15 residues. CDR3: CASSLPGFSYNEQFF. As DNA, the CDR3 is TGTGCCAGCAGCTTACCGGGGTTTAGCTACAATGAGCAGTTCTTC. The whole variable domain, filled in from reference TRBV11-2 and TRBJ2-1, reads EAGVAQSPRYKIIEKRQSVAFWCNPISGHATLYWYQQILGQGPKLLIQFQNNGVVDDSQLPKDRFSAERLKGVDSTLKIQPAKLEDSAVYLCASSLPGFSYNEQFFGPGTRLTVL.

This sequence joins TRBV7-6 and TRBJ2-3; a weak D match, TRBD1 (6 bases). This CDR3 comprises 17 residues. CDR1 is SGHVS, CDR2 FNYEAQ, per germline. The V end was cut by 5 bases, the J end by 1 base, with 19 bases between. In DNA form, the CDR3 reads TGTGCCAGCAGCACGTCTCCCGGGACAAGAGGCACAGATACGCAGTATTTT. This encodes CASSTSPGTRGTDTQYF.

The rearrangement uses TRBV5-1 and TRBJ2-6; tentatively, D is TRBD2 (5 bases). Trimming removed 4 bases at V and 0 bases at J, with 14 bases between. The CDR3 runs 17 residues. Germline V lookup: CDR1 SGHRS, CDR2 YFSETQ. This CDR3 reads CASSQSEVRSGANVLTF. The CDR3 DNA reads TGCGCCAGCAGCCAATCGGAGGTCCGCTCTGGGGCCAACGTCCTGACTTTC.

The genes are TRBV13 and TRBJ2-3; TRBD1 agrees at 7 bases. CDR3 length equals 15 residues. CDR1 PRHDT and CDR2 FYEKMQ come from the germline V gene (reference sequence). The V gene end was trimmed by 3 bases and the J gene end by 6 bases; junction bases not matched to a gene: 9. As DNA, the CDR3 is TGTGCCAGCAGCTTCAAGGGGGCCGCGAGTGATACGCAGTATTTT. Protein sequence: CASSFKGAASDTQYF.

The chain carries TRBV28 and TRBJ2-1; unclear D gene. CDR1 is MDHEN and CDR2 is SYDVKM in the germline V gene. The CDR3 length is 11 residues. Trimming took 4 bases from V and 15 from J, leaving 13 bases between them. CDR3: CASSSTRNRFF. As DNA, the CDR3 is TGTGCCAGCAGTTCGACCCGAAACCGGTTCTTC. The complete variable domain, with remaining parts taken from reference TRBV28 and TRBJ2-1, reads DVKVTQSSRYLVKRTGEKVFLECVQDMDHENMFWYRQDPGLGLRLIYFSYDVKMKEKGDIPEGYSVSREKKERFSLILESASTNQTSMYLCASSSTRNRFFGPGTRLTVL.